This T cell receptor beta chain originates from a study of OX40 agonist ivuxolimab in advanced cancers. About this clone: What it recognizes is unknown.

Sequencing was performed with immunoSEQ multiplex PCR; in TCRdb, only in-frame clones are kept and a portion is missing. The sample lists about 80,000 clones; around 90% were seen once. In germline, CDR1 is MNHNY, CDR2 SVGAGI (reference sequence). V dropped 6 bases and J dropped 5; count of bases not matched to a gene: 6. The CDR3 is 14 amino acids. The study's findings and limits: Expanded clones belonging to CD8+ T cells outnumbered, on average, those of CD4+.

The TCR sequence derives from an adult with an advanced solid tumor such as melanoma, head and neck, liver or kidney cancer. The chain recombines TRBV6-6 with TRBJ1-2; TRBD1 matches at 10 bases. The source was CD4+ or CD8+ T cells sorted from blood, collected in a trial of the OX40 agonist ivuxolimab. CDR3 residues: CASSRQGAQYGYTF. The CDR3 DNA sequence: TGTGCCAGCAGCCGACAGGGGGCTCAGTATGGCTACACCTTC.